Following are 9 T cell receptor beta chains from one sample sequenced in a study of PD-1 blockade in classical Hodgkin lymphoma. Data came from immunoSEQ multiplex PCR; TCRdb stores just in-frame clones and leaves some out. The top ten hold around 10% of the sample, which has tens of thousands of clones, roughly nine tenths seen once. Every patient was affected by relapse after autologous stem cell transplantation, while exposure to brentuximab vedotin was not uniform. Sequenced material: peripheral blood mononuclear cells (PBMCs), taken before the second cycle of nivolumab. These receptors were collected from a human donor with classical Hodgkin lymphoma.

J is TRBJ1-1 and V is TRBV27, with D uncertain. Looked up from germline, CDR1 is MNHEY and CDR2 is SMNVEV (reference sequence). The CDR3 sequence is 12 residues long. Trimming took 3 bases from V and 0 from J, leaving 2 bases between them. CDR3 coding DNA: TGTGCCAGCAGTTTTTTGAACACTGAAGCTTTCTTT. Amino acid sequence: CASSFLNTEAFF.

The chain uses TRBV6-6 and TRBJ2-3; no reliable D call. The CDR3 is made up of 15 amino acids. Germline CDR1 is MNHNY and CDR2 is SVGAGI (reference sequence). The V end lost 7 bases, the J end lost 1 base, and 15 bases lay between the germline ends. CDR3 loop: CASNPRGFGTDTQYF. The CDR3 nucleotides read TGTGCCAGCAACCCCCGAGGATTCGGCACAGATACGCAGTATTTT.

The J gene is TRBJ2-3, the V gene TRBV6-6; 7 nucleotides align to TRBD2. J was trimmed by 1 base and V by 6 bases; bases with no gene match: 4. In germline, CDR1 is MNHNY, CDR2 SVGAGI (reference sequence). CDR3 length: 14 amino acids. CDR3 in amino acids: CASRVREGTDTQYF. The CDR3, as DNA: TGTGCCAGCAGAGTCCGGGAGGGCACAGATACGCAGTATTTT.

This rearrangement joins TRBV13 to TRBJ1-2; D is undetermined. V was shortened by 5 bases and J by 2 bases, with 15 bases between the two germline ends. Germline assignment: CDR1 PRHDT and CDR2 FYEKMQ (reference sequence). This CDR3 is 15 amino acids long. CDR3: CASSPGLFSNYGYTF. Written as DNA, the CDR3 is TGTGCCAGCAGCCCTGGGCTGTTTTCGAACTATGGCTACACCTTC.

The chain employs TRBV5-8 and TRBJ2-1; the D gene is possibly TRBD2 (5 bases). V was cut by 4 bases and J by 0 bases, with 11 bases left in between. Germline V gene data show CDR1 as SGHTS and CDR2 as YDEGEE. The CDR3 is 15 amino acids. The CDR3 spells CASSQPGSSYNEQFF. CDR3 nucleotide sequence: TGTGCCAGCAGCCAACCGGGGAGCTCCTACAATGAGCAGTTCTTC.

The CDR3 is CASSMRLAGVGELFF. The CDR3 nucleotides are TGTGCCAGTAGTATGAGACTAGCGGGAGTAGGGGAGCTGTTTTTT. The V and J genes are TRBV19 and TRBJ2-2; 12 positions match TRBD2. The CDR3 length is 15 residues. The germline gives CDR1 LNHDA, CDR2 SQIVND (reference sequence). The ends lost 3 bases at V and 8 bases at J; junction bases unmatched: 4. Full variable domain (rest looked up from reference TRBV19 and TRBJ2-2): DGGITQSPKYLFRKEGQNVTLSCEQNLNHDAMYWYRQDPGQGLRLIYYSQIVNDFQKGDIAEGYSVSREKKESFPLTVTSAQKNPTAFYLCASSMRLAGVGELFFGEGSRLTVL.

V is TRBV6-5 and J is TRBJ2-3; no clear D gene. V shed 2 bases and J shed 5 bases, with 5 bases lying between them. The CDR3 consists of 12 residues. CDR1 and CDR2 from the germline V gene are MNHEY and SVGAGI. CDR3 nucleotide sequence: TGTGCCAGCAGTTACCCTGGAGATACGCAGTATTTT. This codes for CASSYPGDTQYF.

The rearrangement joins TRBV28 to TRBJ2-2, with D possibly matching TRBD1 (6 bases). V lost 3 bases, J lost 4 bases, and 9 bases lay in between. The CDR3 runs to 14 residues. CDR1 and CDR2 (germline): MDHEN, SYDVKM. The CDR3 loop reads CASSFTGTTGELFF. The DNA of the CDR3 is TGTGCCAGCAGTTTTACAGGGACCACCGGGGAGCTGTTTTTT.

This sequence joins TRBV2 and TRBJ1-3; D uncertain. Germline CDR1 is SNHLY and CDR2 is FYNNEI. The CDR3 loop spans 14 amino acids. V gave up 4 bases and J gave up 1 base, with 8 bases separating them. The DNA for the CDR3 is TGTGCCAGCAGTGGACGGGGATCTGGAAACACCATATATTTT. This sequence encodes CASSGRGSGNTIYF.